These 30 T cell receptor beta chains originate from one sample sequenced in a study of identical twins. TCRdb re-called the 5' RACE reads with MiXCR, one entry per CDR3 protein. Altogether hundreds of thousands of distinct CDR3 sequences are present, roughly 6% being singletons, with the ten largest covering roughly 1.6%. Sequenced material: naive T cells sorted from blood. These receptors originate from a man between 18 and 35 years old in good health.

The rearrangement links TRBV10-3 to TRBJ2-6; D remains unclear. This CDR3 has 15 residues. V was cut by 6 bases and J by 0 bases, with 9 bases left in between. CDR1 and CDR2 from the germline V gene are ENHRY and SYGVKD. The CDR3, as DNA: TGTGCCATCAGGGGCAGTCGCTCTGGGGCCAACGTCCTGACTTTC. Translated, it gives CAIRGSRSGANVLTF.

This clonotype was seen many times. This rearrangement joins TRBV10-3 to TRBJ2-2; no clear D. This CDR3 spans 12 amino acids. Germline assignment: CDR1 ENHRY and CDR2 SYGVKD. V was trimmed by 2 bases and J by 6 bases, leaving 4 bases between them. The CDR3 sequence is CAISEGPGELFF. Here the CDR3 DNA reads TGTGCCATCAGTGAGGGACCCGGGGAGCTGTTTTTT.

CDR3 amino acids: CASSFPPRLLGQETQYF. CDR3 DNA sequence: TGTGCCAGCAGCTTCCCACCCCGACTTTTGGGACAAGAGACCCAGTACTTC. The V and J genes are TRBV7-9 and TRBJ2-5; no reliable D call. Looked up from germline, CDR1 is SEHNR and CDR2 is FQNEAQ (reference sequence). This CDR3 is built from 17 residues. V lost 3 bases, J lost 2 bases, and 19 bases lay in between. Combining the CDR3 with reference TRBV7-9 and TRBJ2-5 gives the whole variable domain DTGVSQNPRHKITKRGQNVTFRCDPISEHNRLYWYRQTLGQGPEFLTYFQNEAQLEKSRLLSDRFSAERPKGSFSTLEIQRTEQGDSAMYLCASSFPPRLLGQETQYFGPGTRLLVL.

Turning to this clonotype: A much larger clone differs by one base, so this may be a read error. The rearrangement uses TRBV4-1 and TRBJ2-1, with D possibly TRBD1 on 6 matching bases. The germline V gene encodes CDR1 MGHRA and CDR2 YSYEKL. The CDR3 consists of 16 residues. Trimming shortened V by 2 bases and J by 6 bases, and 17 bases separated the two germline ends. CDR3 nucleotides: TGCGCCAGCAGCCAACATGCGGAGGACAGCCTCAATGAGCAGTTCTTC. Translated, it gives CASSQHAEDSLNEQFF.

In this sample, this clonotype turned up many times. The chain recombines TRBV10-2 with TRBJ1-1; D perhaps matches TRBD1 (6 bases). The germline V gene encodes CDR1 WSHSY and CDR2 SAAADI. The CDR3 consists of 13 residues. V shed 0 bases and J shed 11 bases, with 13 bases lying between them. The CDR3 loop is CASSESTWGAAFF. The CDR3 region has the DNA TGCGCCAGCAGTGAGTCGACATGGGGGGCGGCTTTCTTT.

The chain has TRBV30 and TRBJ1-5, with D unresolved. V lost 4 bases to trimming and J lost 4 bases, with 11 bases between them. CDR3 length: 13 residues. CDR1 is GTSNPN and CDR2 is SVGIG in the germline V gene (reference sequence). Here the CDR3 DNA reads TGTGCCTGGAATGAGGCAGTGAATCAGCCCCAGCATTTT. It specifies CAWNEAVNQPQHF. The whole variable domain, filled in from reference TRBV30 and TRBJ1-5, reads SQTIHQWPATLVQPVGSPLSLECTVEGTSNPNLYWYRQAAGRGLQLLFYSVGIGQISSEVPQNLSASRPQDRQFILSSKKLLLSDSGFYLCAWNEAVNQPQHFGDGTRLSIL.

Comments on this clonotype: At one end, the junction sequence differs from germline, possibly due to a read error. This chain uses TRBV12-3 or TRBV12-4 with TRBJ1-1; D might be TRBD1 (6 bases). This CDR3 has 15 amino acids. The CDR3 is CASSLEGGLKTEAFF. The CDR3 bases are TGTGCCAGCAGTTTGGAGGGGGGGCTGAAGACTGAAGCTTTCTTT.

Many counts were recorded for this clonotype. The chain couples TRBV5-1 to TRBJ1-1, with TRBD1 matching 7 bases. The germline V gene encodes CDR1 SGHRS and CDR2 YFSETQ. The CDR3 totals 14 residues. V gave up 5 bases and J gave up 0 bases; unmatched junction bases: 4. The CDR3 DNA follows: TGCGCCAGCAGATGGGACAGAATGAACACTGAAGCTTTCTTT. As protein: CASRWDRMNTEAFF.

This clonotype showed up just a few times. V is TRBV29-1 and J is TRBJ1-2; D unresolved. With 2 bases removed from V and 4 bases from J, the gap between germline ends came to 11 bases. This CDR3 has 13 amino acids. From germline, CDR1 is SQVTM and CDR2 ANQGSEA. DNA of the CDR3: TGCAGCGTTGAAAGGGCGCGAGGCTATGGCTACACCTTC. Translation gives CSVERARGYGYTF.

This clonotype was recorded many times. The chain recombines TRBV12-3 or TRBV12-4 with TRBJ2-3; D is perhaps TRBD1 or TRBD2 (5 bases each). The CDR3 is 15 amino acids. Trimming left V 7 bases short and J 0 bases short, with 14 bases between. The CDR3 nucleotides read TGTGCCAGCACACCGGGACCCGTTAGCACAGATACGCAGTATTTT. Amino acid sequence: CASTPGPVSTDTQYF.

This clonotype occurred many times. The chain uses TRBV20-1 and TRBJ1-1, with D possibly TRBD1 on 5 matching bases. The CDR3 has 15 amino acids. From germline, CDR1 is DFQATT and CDR2 SNEGSKA (reference sequence). The V gene lost 3 bases and the J gene lost 4 bases, with 18 bases spanning the gap. CDR3 sequence: CSARSEGLWSTEAFF. The CDR3 DNA is TGCAGTGCTAGGTCGGAGGGACTCTGGTCCACTGAAGCTTTCTTT.

This clonotype was seen many times. Here the CDR3 DNA reads TGCGCCAGCAGCTCTATATCCAGCTCCTACAATGAGCAGTTCTTC. Its translation: CASSSISSSYNEQFF. This chain links TRBV5-1 with TRBJ2-1, with no clear D. Deletions cut 3 bases from V and 0 bases from J, with 10 bases between. CDR1 SGHRS and CDR2 YFSETQ come from the germline V gene. The CDR3 length is 15 residues.

V is TRBV7-3 and J is TRBJ2-1; D possibly corresponds to TRBD2 (6 bases). Deletions cut 4 bases from V and 0 bases from J, with 13 bases between. CDR3 length equals 16 residues. Germline assignment: CDR1 SGHTA and CDR2 FQGTGA. The CDR3: CASSSSGTLSYNEQFF. CDR3 DNA: TGTGCCAGCAGCTCATCCGGGACTCTCTCCTACAATGAGCAGTTCTTC.

This clonotype has ten or more counts. V is TRBV9 and J is TRBJ1-2; D ambiguous. The CDR3 sequence is 11 residues long. The V gene's germline CDR1 is SGDLS and CDR2 YYNGEE. V was trimmed by 0 bases and J by 5 bases, leaving 2 bases between them. CDR3 loop: CASSVGYGYTF. The CDR3 DNA follows: TGTGCCAGCAGCGTAGGGTATGGCTACACCTTC.

This clonotype was recorded at least ten times. The chain combines TRBV25-1 with TRBJ2-2; 7 bases fit TRBD1. The CDR3 contains 15 residues. The germline V gene encodes CDR1 MGHDK and CDR2 SYGVNS. V was clipped by 4 bases and J by 3 bases; unmatched bases: 5. The CDR3: CASSGHRGDTGELFF. The CDR3 coding sequence is TGTGCCAGCAGTGGTCACAGGGGCGACACCGGGGAGCTGTTTTTT. Full variable domain (rest looked up from reference TRBV25-1 and TRBJ2-2): EADIYQTPRYLVIGTGKKITLECSQTMGHDKMYWYQQDPGMELHLIHYSYGVNSTEKGDLSSESTVSRIRTEHFPLTLESARPSHTSQYLCASSGHRGDTGELFFGEGSRLTVL.

This clonotype was found a few times. This chain links TRBV6-1 with TRBJ1-2, with a weak D call TRBD1 (5 bases). The ends were cut back, 5 bases at V and 4 bases at J, with 11 bases in the middle. Per germline, CDR1 MNHNS and CDR2 SASEGT. There are 13 residues in the CDR3. The CDR3 is CASSRDGGYGYTF. In nucleotides, the CDR3 is TGTGCCAGCAGTCGGGACGGCGGCTATGGCTACACCTTC.

The chain is built from TRBV20-1 and TRBJ1-2, with 7 bases aligning to TRBD1. The CDR3 consists of 12 residues. Trimming at V came to 5 bases and at J to 7 bases, leaving 7 bases not matched to a gene. CDR1 is DFQATT and CDR2 is SNEGSKA in the germline V gene (reference sequence). The DNA of the CDR3 is TGCAGTGCTGTGACAGGGCTAGGTGGCTACACCTTC. This encodes CSAVTGLGGYTF.

The chain links TRBV10-3 to TRBJ2-1; 10 nucleotides align to TRBD2. Germline CDR1 and CDR2: ENHRY and SYGVKD. This CDR3 has 16 amino acids. V shed 6 bases and J 7 bases; nucleotides not matched to a gene: 12. The CDR3: CAIRGLAGVGVNEQFF. CDR3 DNA: TGTGCCATCAGGGGGCTAGCGGGAGTCGGGGTGAATGAGCAGTTCTTC.

The chain links TRBV5-1 to TRBJ2-5; D is unclear. Germline lookup yields CDR1 SGHRS and CDR2 YFSETQ. The CDR3 runs to 13 residues. Trimming took off 1 base at V and 5 bases at J, with 9 bases between the two ends. As DNA, the CDR3 is TGCGCCAGCAGCTTGAAGCCTGGGGAGACCCAGTACTTC. It specifies CASSLKPGETQYF.

This clonotype was recorded many times. The chain recombines TRBV4-1 with TRBJ1-2, with 9 positions matching TRBD1. With 0 bases clipped from V and 3 bases from J, the junction kept 5 bases outside the gene matches. This CDR3 has 16 residues. Germline-derived CDR1 and CDR2 are MGHRA and YSYEKL. CDR3 DNA sequence: TGCGCCAGCAGCCAAGACGGGACAGGGTCTGACTATGGCTACACCTTC. This encodes CASSQDGTGSDYGYTF.

DNA for the CDR3: TGCAGTGCTAGAGTGGGGACAGGGGGTCGAGAGACCCAGTACTTC. Amino acids: CSARVGTGGRETQYF. J is TRBJ2-5 and V is TRBV20-1, with 11 positions matching TRBD1. With 1 base clipped from V and 4 bases from J, the junction kept 5 bases outside the gene matches. The CDR3 has 15 amino acids. Germline CDR1 and CDR2: DFQATT and SNEGSKA (reference sequence).

At least ten counts were recorded for this clonotype. The chain recombines TRBV4-3 with TRBJ2-1; 7 bases are shared with TRBD2. With V trimmed by 3 bases and J by 2 bases, 16 bases remained unmatched. Germline loops: CDR1 LGHNA, CDR2 YSLEER. There are 19 residues in the CDR3. CDR3 coding DNA: TGCGCCAGCAGCCATGCGCCTAGCGGAGATATACGTACCTACAATGAGCAGTTCTTC. Its protein is CASSHAPSGDIRTYNEQFF.

The chain is built from TRBV4-2 and TRBJ1-5, with a possible D match to TRBD1 (5 bases). Germline V gene lookup returns CDR1 LGHNA and CDR2 YNFKEQ. CDR3 length equals 20 residues. With 1 base removed from V and 2 bases from J, the gap between germline ends came to 24 bases. DNA of the CDR3: TGTGCCAGCAGCCAAGTGCAGGGCCCAGGGAGGGGTAGGGGCAATCAGCCCCAGCATTTT. Translation gives CASSQVQGPGRGRGNQPQHF.

This clonotype occurred many times. The chain has TRBV18 and TRBJ2-2; 12 positions match TRBD2. J was trimmed by 6 bases and V by 5 bases; bases with no gene match: 7. This CDR3 spans 16 amino acids. From germline, CDR1 is KGHSH and CDR2 LQKENI. Written as DNA, the CDR3 is TGTGCCAGCTCAACGACTAGCGGGAGTGCGGCCGGGGAGCTGTTTTTT. This encodes CASSTTSGSAAGELFF.

There are many counts of this clonotype. The chain uses TRBV7-8 and TRBJ1-1; D is possibly TRBD1 (5 bases). V dropped 1 base and J dropped 2 bases, with 14 bases sitting between them. CDR3 length: 16 residues. The germline V gene encodes CDR1 SGHVS and CDR2 FQNEAQ. CDR3 amino acids: CASSLDSNWGNTEAFF. The CDR3 nucleotides read TGTGCCAGCAGCTTAGATAGTAATTGGGGCAACACTGAAGCTTTCTTT.

At least ten counts were recorded for this clonotype. This chain links TRBV4-1 with TRBJ2-2; D assignment may be TRBD1 or TRBD2 (5 bases each). Looked up from germline, CDR1 is MGHRA and CDR2 is YSYEKL. Trimming took off 4 bases at V and 6 bases at J, with 9 bases between the two ends. The CDR3 covers 13 residues. CDR3 sequence (DNA): TGCGCCAGCAGCCCGAGGGGCGCCGGGGAGCTGTTTTTT. The encoded protein is CASSPRGAGELFF.

The chain recombines TRBV7-9 with TRBJ2-5; TRBD1 agrees at 10 bases. Germline loops: CDR1 SEHNR, CDR2 FQNEAQ (reference sequence). With 5 bases clipped from V and 4 bases from J, the junction kept 4 bases outside the gene matches. This CDR3 contains 14 residues. CDR3 protein: CASSKDRGLETQYF. CDR3 nucleotides: TGTGCCAGCAGCAAGGACAGGGGGTTAGAGACCCAGTACTTC. Combining the CDR3 with reference TRBV7-9 and TRBJ2-5 gives the whole variable domain DTGVSQNPRHKITKRGQNVTFRCDPISEHNRLYWYRQTLGQGPEFLTYFQNEAQLEKSRLLSDRFSAERPKGSFSTLEIQRTEQGDSAMYLCASSKDRGLETQYFGPGTRLLVL.

Only a few counts were recorded for this clonotype. The genes are TRBV11-3 and TRBJ2-1; D gene ambiguous. Trimming left V 4 bases short and J 5 bases short, with 15 bases between. Germline-derived CDR1 and CDR2 are SGHNT and YENEEA. The CDR3 runs 15 residues. CDR3 sequence reads: CASSSDLARHNEQFF. The DNA for the CDR3 is TGTGCCAGCAGCTCGGATCTCGCGAGGCACAATGAGCAGTTCTTC.

This clonotype appeared many times. V is TRBV29-1 and J is TRBJ2-2; tentatively, D is TRBD2 (5 bases). This CDR3 spans 14 amino acids. With 4 bases removed from V and 4 bases from J, the gap between germline ends came to 13 bases. The germline V gene encodes CDR1 SQVTM and CDR2 ANQGSEA. Here the CDR3 DNA reads TGCAGCGTTGTTGTGACTACTGGCACCGGGGAGCTGTTTTTT. This sequence encodes CSVVVTTGTGELFF.

Many counts were recorded for this clonotype. This rearrangement joins TRBV29-1 to TRBJ1-3; D may be TRBD1 (5 bases). Germline lookup yields CDR1 SQVTM and CDR2 ANQGSEA. V was pared by 4 bases and J by 4 bases, with 14 bases between. CDR3 size: 14 residues. CDR3 protein: CSVASPGQGNTIYF. CDR3 DNA: TGCAGCGTTGCGTCTCCGGGGCAAGGAAACACCATATATTTT.